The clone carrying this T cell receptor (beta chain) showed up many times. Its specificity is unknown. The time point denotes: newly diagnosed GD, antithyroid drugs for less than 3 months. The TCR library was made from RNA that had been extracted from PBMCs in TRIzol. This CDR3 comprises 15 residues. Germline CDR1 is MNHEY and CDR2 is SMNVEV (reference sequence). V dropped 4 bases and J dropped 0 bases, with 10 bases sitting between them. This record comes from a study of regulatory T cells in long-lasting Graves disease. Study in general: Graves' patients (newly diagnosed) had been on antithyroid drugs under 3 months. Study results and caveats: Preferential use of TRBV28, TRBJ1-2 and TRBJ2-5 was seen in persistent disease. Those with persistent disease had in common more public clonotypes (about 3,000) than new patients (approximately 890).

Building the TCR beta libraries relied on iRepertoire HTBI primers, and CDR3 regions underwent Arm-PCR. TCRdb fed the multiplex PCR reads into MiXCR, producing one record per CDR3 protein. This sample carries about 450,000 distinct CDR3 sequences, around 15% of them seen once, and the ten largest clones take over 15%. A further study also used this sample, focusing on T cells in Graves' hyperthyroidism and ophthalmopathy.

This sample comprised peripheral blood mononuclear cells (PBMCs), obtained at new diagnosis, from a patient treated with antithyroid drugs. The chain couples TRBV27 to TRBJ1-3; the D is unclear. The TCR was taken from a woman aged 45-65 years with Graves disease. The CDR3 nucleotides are TGTGCCAGCAGTTGGCGCGCCTTCTCTGGAAACACCATATATTTT. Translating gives CASSWRAFSGNTIYF.